These 30 T cell receptor beta chains came from one sample sequenced in a study of blood T cell repertoires in COVID-19. Clones were sequenced by immunoSEQ multiplex PCR, and TCRdb holds only the in-frame ones, with some missing. The sample yields roughly 69,000 clones, 65% to 80% seen once. What was sequenced was peripheral blood. These receptors came from a woman in her forties or fifties with acute or convalescent COVID-19.

The gene calls are TRBV28 and TRBJ1-2; D gene ambiguous. V was trimmed by 1 base and J by 1 base, leaving 10 bases between them. CDR1 and CDR2 from the germline V gene are MDHEN and SYDVKM. The CDR3 is 15 residues long. The chain's CDR3 is CASSLSGTFNYGYTF. CDR3 DNA sequence: TGTGCCAGCAGTTTATCTGGCACGTTTAACTATGGCTACACCTTC.

The J gene is TRBJ2-2, the V gene TRBV30; D is unclear. The CDR3 contains 13 residues. Germline CDR1 and CDR2: GTSNPN and SVGIG (reference sequence). The V end lost 0 bases, the J end lost 6 bases, and 8 bases lay between the germline ends. CDR3 in amino acids: CAWSVFSAGELFF. The CDR3, as DNA: TGTGCCTGGAGTGTATTCTCAGCCGGGGAGCTGTTTTTT.

This clone was seen a single time. The chain links TRBV18 to TRBJ2-7; 8 positions match TRBD1. With 3 bases clipped from V and 3 bases from J, the junction kept 10 bases outside the gene matches. This CDR3 is 16 amino acids long. CDR1 is KGHSH and CDR2 is LQKENI in the germline V gene. The CDR3 sequence: CASSPERTGLDYEQYF. The CDR3 DNA is TGTGCCAGCTCACCCGAGCGGACAGGGTTGGACTACGAGCAGTACTTC.

The CDR3 is CASSNQGVAQHF. In DNA form, the CDR3 reads TGTGCCAGCAGTAATCAGGGGGTGGCCCAGCATTTT. The chain recombines TRBV28 with TRBJ1-5; 7 nucleotides agree with TRBD1. Germline V gives CDR1 MDHEN, CDR2 SYDVKM. V was clipped by 5 bases and J by 11 bases; unmatched bases: 6. This CDR3 spans 12 amino acids.

This clone has a handful of counts. The genes are TRBV28 and TRBJ2-1; D not certain. The CDR3 sequence is 15 residues long. CDR1 and CDR2 (germline): MDHEN, SYDVKM. V was pared by 1 base and J by 2 bases, with 9 bases between. In nucleotides, the CDR3 is TGTGCCAGCAGTTTATCGAGGATGGCCTACAATGAGCAGTTCTTC. Translation: CASSLSRMAYNEQFF.

The chain employs TRBV3-1 (or the pseudogene TRBV3-2) and TRBJ1-1, with TRBD1 matching over 8 bases. Germline CDR1 and CDR2: LGHDT and YNNKEL (reference sequence). J was trimmed by 4 bases and V by 6 bases; bases with no gene match: 13. The CDR3 runs 16 residues. CDR3 in DNA: TGTGCCAGCAGACAATGGTTCGGACAGGGCGGCACTGAAGCTTTCTTT. It specifies CASRQWFGQGGTEAFF.

J is TRBJ1-1 and V is TRBV6-5, with a possible D match to TRBD1 (5 bases). Germline loops: CDR1 MNHEY, CDR2 SVGAGI. The CDR3 extends over 15 amino acids. V lost 7 bases and J lost 5, with 20 bases in between. CDR3 loop: CASTEGPLGGTEAFF. DNA of the CDR3: TGTGCCAGCACCGAGGGGCCACTTGGAGGGACTGAAGCTTTCTTT.

The table lists this clone with a count of one. The rearrangement uses TRBV3-1 (or the pseudogene TRBV3-2) and TRBJ1-1; maybe TRBD1 (5 bases). The V and J ends lost 2 bases and 7 bases respectively, with 8 bases between them. The CDR3 contains 12 residues. From germline, CDR1 is LGHDT and CDR2 YNNKEL (reference sequence). The CDR3 DNA sequence: TGTGCCAGCAGCCAATACGACAGTGAAGCTTTCTTT. Its protein is CASSQYDSEAFF.

This clone has just one count. Additional DNA sequences in this sample encode the identical CDR3. The chain combines TRBV3-1 (or the pseudogene TRBV3-2) with TRBJ2-5; TRBD2 agrees at 14 bases. Germline V lookup: CDR1 LGHDT, CDR2 YNNKEL (reference sequence). Trimming took 4 bases from V and 4 from J; bases not matched to a gene: 2. CDR3 length equals 15 residues. This CDR3 is CASSLGLAGVETQYF. CDR3 nucleotides: TGTGCCAGCAGCCTGGGACTAGCGGGAGTAGAGACCCAGTACTTC.

The V call is TRBV28, the J call TRBJ2-1, with D perhaps TRBD2 (6 bases). Germline V gene lookup returns CDR1 MDHEN and CDR2 SYDVKM. CDR3 length equals 16 residues. Trimming took off 7 bases at V and 0 bases at J, with 16 bases between the two ends. CDR3 sequence reads: CASTPSVGSSYNEQFF. In DNA form, the CDR3 reads TGTGCCAGCACTCCGAGTGTCGGGAGCTCCTACAATGAGCAGTTCTTC.

The chain has TRBV2 and TRBJ2-5; TRBD1 matches 7 bases. With V trimmed by 8 bases and J by 3 bases, 3 bases remained unmatched. The V gene's germline CDR1 is SNHLY and CDR2 FYNNEI. This CDR3 comprises 12 residues. Here the CDR3 DNA reads TGTGCCAGCGACAGGGCGAAAGAGACCCAGTACTTC. It codes for CASDRAKETQYF.

This chain joins TRBV27 and TRBJ2-1, with 10 bases that match TRBD2. V shed 5 bases, J shed 7 bases, and the junction held 14 bases outside the gene matches. From germline, CDR1 is MNHEY and CDR2 SMNVEV (reference sequence). This CDR3 has 17 amino acids. The CDR3 DNA reads as TGTGCCAGCAGTGTATATACAGGGACTAGCGTTAGGAATGAGCAGTTCTTC. Translating gives CASSVYTGTSVRNEQFF.

The chain uses TRBV4-2 and TRBJ1-4; D not certain. V was trimmed by 0 bases and J by 0 bases, leaving 14 bases between them. CDR1 is LGHNA, CDR2 YNFKEQ, per germline. The CDR3 sequence is 18 residues long. The CDR3 is CASSQDPGGSATNEKLFF. CDR3 nucleotide sequence: TGTGCCAGCAGCCAAGATCCGGGAGGGTCCGCAACTAATGAAAAACTGTTTTTT.

This chain uses TRBV18 with TRBJ1-5; 12 bases are shared with TRBD1. After removal of 6 bases from V and 5 bases from J, the junction contained 5 bases not matched to a gene. The CDR3 is 15 amino acids. CDR1 is KGHSH, CDR2 LQKENI, per germline. CDR3 in amino acids: CASSSGTGGDQPQHF. CDR3 in DNA: TGTGCCAGCTCGTCCGGGACAGGGGGCGATCAGCCCCAGCATTTT. The full variable domain, with the rest looked up from reference TRBV18 and TRBJ1-5, is NAGVMQNPRHLVRRRGQEARLRCSPMKGHSHVYWYRQLPEEGLKFMVYLQKENIIDESGMPKERFSAEFPKEGPSILRIQQVVRGDSAAYFCASSSGTGGDQPQHFGDGTRLSIL.

This chain uses TRBV7-2 with TRBJ2-7, with D unresolved. V lost 1 base, J lost 7 bases, and 11 bases lay in between. Germline loops: CDR1 SGHTA, CDR2 FQGNSA. This CDR3 is 13 amino acids long. The CDR3 region has the DNA TGTGCCAGCAGCTTAGACACCGACGGGGAGCAGTACTTC. This encodes CASSLDTDGEQYF. Variable domain in full (rest from reference TRBV7-2 and TRBJ2-7): GAGVSQSPSNKVTEKGKDVELRCDPISGHTALYWYRQSLGQGLEFLIYFQGNSAPDKSGLPSDRFSAERTGGSVSTLTIQRTQQEDSAVYLCASSLDTDGEQYFGPGTRLTVT.

This clone was observed once. V and J are TRBV5-1 and TRBJ2-5, with TRBD2 identical over 7 bases. The CDR3 length is 15 residues. Trimming took 7 bases from V and 5 from J; bases not matched to a gene: 14. Germline V gene sequence: CDR1 SGHRS, CDR2 YFSETQ. CDR3 protein: CASCQSGAGEETQYF. The CDR3 region has the DNA TGCGCCAGCTGTCAAAGCGGGGCCGGGGAGGAGACCCAGTACTTC.

The V and J genes are TRBV9 and TRBJ2-3; D is possibly TRBD2 (6 bases). The CDR3 runs 14 residues. V shed 4 bases and J shed 3 bases, with 12 bases lying between them. Germline lookup yields CDR1 SGDLS and CDR2 YYNGEE. This CDR3 is CASSSAGSTDTQYF. CDR3 coding DNA: TGTGCCAGCAGCTCCGCCGGGAGTACAGATACGCAGTATTTT.

This chain joins TRBV3-1 (or the pseudogene TRBV3-2) and TRBJ2-1; 8 bases are a match to TRBD2. Trimming at V came to 8 bases and at J to 4 bases, leaving 4 bases not matched to a gene. Per germline, CDR1 LGHDT and CDR2 YNNKEL (reference sequence). The CDR3 extends over 13 amino acids. The CDR3 coding sequence is TGTGCCAGCGGAGCGGGGGCATACAATGAGCAGTTCTTC. Translating it yields CASGAGAYNEQFF.

The rearrangement uses TRBV7-6 and TRBJ1-5; 10 nucleotides match TRBD1. The CDR3 has 16 amino acids. Germline lookup yields CDR1 SGHVS and CDR2 FNYEAQ. With V trimmed by 5 bases and J by 7 bases, 11 bases remained unmatched. This chain's CDR3 is CASSPAGTGDLQPQHF. CDR3 nucleotides: TGTGCCAGCAGCCCCGCCGGGACAGGGGATTTACAGCCCCAGCATTTT. The whole variable domain, filled in from reference TRBV7-6 and TRBJ1-5, reads GAGVSQSPRYKVTKRGQDVALRCDPISGHVSLYWYRQALGQGPEFLTYFNYEAQQDKSGLPNDRFSAERPEGSISTLTIQRTEQRDSAMYRCASSPAGTGDLQPQHFGDGTRLSIL.

This clone was seen just once. The chain joins TRBV28 to TRBJ2-5; D is undetermined. CDR3 length: 13 residues. Germline CDR1 is MDHEN and CDR2 is SYDVKM. Trimming took 2 bases from V and 2 from J, leaving 6 bases between them. The CDR3 DNA reads as TGTGCCAGCAGTTTACTATCTCAAGAGACCCAGTACTTC. Protein sequence: CASSLLSQETQYF.

The V gene is TRBV2, the J gene TRBJ2-2; D is ambiguous. Trimming stripped 1 base from V and 8 bases from J, with 8 bases between. Germline-derived CDR1 and CDR2 are SNHLY and FYNNEI. This CDR3 contains 13 residues. The CDR3 region has the DNA TGTGCCAGCAGTGAAGATGCGGCGGGGGAGCTGTTTTTT. Translating gives CASSEDAAGELFF.

This clone was observed once. The chain links TRBV2 to TRBJ1-2; 10 positions match TRBD1. V lost 4 bases and J lost 4; bases outside the gene matches: 0. This CDR3 is built from 13 residues. Looked up from germline, CDR1 is SNHLY and CDR2 is FYNNEI. The CDR3 sequence: CASSGDRGYGYTF. CDR3 bases: TGTGCCAGCAGTGGGGACAGGGGCTATGGCTACACCTTC.

The chain joins TRBV5-1 to TRBJ2-1; 10 bases line up with TRBD1. The V and J ends lost 4 bases and 8 bases, in that order; junction bases with no gene match: 6. Germline assignment: CDR1 SGHRS and CDR2 YFSETQ. The CDR3 is 14 amino acids. CDR3 residues: CASSRGQGVDEQFF. The CDR3 nucleotides read TGCGCCAGCAGCCGCGGACAGGGGGTAGATGAGCAGTTCTTC. The full variable domain, its missing parts supplied by reference TRBV5-1 and TRBJ2-1, is KAGVTQTPRYLIKTRGQQVTLSCSPISGHRSVSWYQQTPGQGLQFLFEYFSETQRNKGNFPGRFSGRQFSNSRSEMNVSTLELGDSALYLCASSRGQGVDEQFFGPGTRLTVL.

J is TRBJ1-1 and V is TRBV5-4, with 7 bases lining up with TRBD1. The length of the CDR3 is 14 residues. The germline gives CDR1 SGHNT, CDR2 YYREEE (reference sequence). V lost 2 bases, J lost 7 bases, and 8 bases stayed unmatched. For the CDR3, the DNA is TGTGCCAGCAGCTTAGGGGACAGCACCGTTGAAGCTTTCTTT. Residues: CASSLGDSTVEAFF. The variable domain in full, with the rest retrieved from reference TRBV5-4 and TRBJ1-1, is ETGVTQSPTHLIKTRGQQVTLRCSSQSGHNTVSWYQQALGQGPQFIFQYYREEENGRGNFPPRFSGLQFPNYSSELNVNALELDDSALYLCASSLGDSTVEAFFGQGTRLTVV.

A single count supports this clone. The chain carries TRBV6-5 and TRBJ1-3, with 7 bases fitting TRBD1. After removal of 7 bases from V and 0 bases from J, the junction contained 3 bases not matched to a gene. Germline V CDR1 and CDR2: MNHEY, SVGAGI. The CDR3 loop spans 14 amino acids. CDR3: CASTRDSSGNTIYF. The CDR3 nucleotides read TGTGCCAGCACGCGGGACAGCTCTGGAAACACCATATATTTT.

The chain is built from TRBV28 and TRBJ2-5; possibly TRBD1 for D (6 bases). Germline CDR1 reads MDHEN; CDR2 reads SYDVKM. This CDR3 is built from 14 residues. Trimming took off 4 bases at V and 4 bases at J, with 13 bases between the two ends. The CDR3 region is CASSSPGQRETQYF. The CDR3 DNA sequence: TGTGCCAGCAGTTCACCGGGACAACGAGAGACCCAGTACTTC.

This clone was seen repeatedly, ten times or more. CDR3 nucleotide sequence: TGTGCCACCAGTGATGCCCGACAGGGGGGCCAAGAGACCCAGTACTTC. It encodes CATSDARQGGQETQYF. This chain joins TRBV24-1 and TRBJ2-5, with 9 positions matching TRBD1. There are 16 residues in the CDR3. The germline CDR1 and CDR2 sequences are KGHDR and SFDVKD. With 3 bases clipped from V and 1 base from J, the junction kept 5 bases outside the gene matches.

This chain connects TRBV21-1 to TRBJ2-1; the table calls TRBD2, which could not be checked here. TRBV21-1 is labeled a pseudogene. This CDR3 comprises 18 residues. CDR3 in amino acids: CASSKGSREISNYNEQFF. DNA for the CDR3: TGTGCCAGCAGCAAAGGATCGCGGGAGATATCAAACTACAATGAGCAGTTCTTC.

The chain employs TRBV10-3 and TRBJ2-7; tentatively, D is TRBD1 (6 bases). Germline lookup yields CDR1 ENHRY and CDR2 SYGVKD. CDR3 length: 14 residues. V lost 2 bases, J lost 2 bases, and 10 bases lay in between. Here the CDR3 reads CAISEGTSTYEQYF. The CDR3 DNA sequence: TGTGCCATCAGTGAGGGGACATCAACCTACGAGCAGTACTTC.

V gene TRBV4-3 combines with J gene TRBJ1-4, with D perhaps TRBD1 (6 bases). The V gene lost 4 bases and the J gene lost 9 bases, with 21 bases spanning the gap. In germline, CDR1 is LGHNA, CDR2 YSLEER. The CDR3 loop spans 16 amino acids. CDR3 sequence: CASSPASGGGHQKLFF. CDR3 nucleotides: TGCGCCAGCAGCCCCGCCTCGGGCGGGGGGCATCAAAAACTGTTTTTT.